This T cell receptor (beta chain) was sequenced for a study of cytomegalovirus exposure and HLA in healthy donors. Details on this clone: Its cognate antigen is unknown.

With 60 Vbeta and 13 Jbeta primers, the PCR was carried out. The protocol was immunoSEQ multiplex PCR, while the TCRdb copy is restricted to in-frame clones and leaves out a portion. The sample has around 100,000 clones; roughly 70% are singletons. Overall study results and limits: TCR beta V segments were, for the most part, productive about 87% or about 30% of the time in an earlier analysis. In a later analysis, HLA-associated beta chains showed higher expansion and lower generation probabilities than comparable chains.

Trimming took 1 base from V and 3 from J, leaving 10 bases between them. The CDR3 is 14 amino acids. Germline V CDR1 and CDR2: SGHTS, YDEGEE. The source is a woman in her forties or fifties in good health and CMV-seronegative. The sequencing input was PBMCs. This sequence joins TRBV5-8 and TRBJ1-2, with D perhaps TRBD1 (5 bases). The CDR3 DNA reads as TGTGCCAGCAGCTTGCCGGGGGAATACTATGGCTACACCTTC. Translating gives CASSLPGEYYGYTF.